The 5 T cell receptor beta chains below come from one sample, sequenced in a study of vaccination effects on CD4 cells after COVID-19. The data were produced by immunoSEQ multiplex PCR, yet TCRdb's version contains in-frame clones alone and is incomplete. The sample carries 50,000 or so clones, 65% to 75% recorded once. Scientists isolated CD4+ T cells after an approximately 10-day culture period ended. Their SARS-CoV-2 infection, verified by PCR, occurred between March and December 2020. Each participant was given two doses of one vaccine (BNT162b2 or mRNA-1273). These receptors' targets are unknown. The sample in question was CD4+ T cells from PBMCs cultured without peptide, obtained after COVID-19 vaccination. These receptors all stem from a human donor who had a prior SARS-CoV-2 infection.

The chain joins TRBV18 to TRBJ2-5; D uncertain. Germline CDR1 is KGHSH and CDR2 is LQKENI. The CDR3 has 12 residues. Trimming took 5 bases from V and 0 from J, leaving 4 bases between them. The CDR3 DNA is TGTGCCAGCTCATCAAACCAAGAGACCCAGTACTTC. This gives the protein CASSSNQETQYF.

This clone was seen only a few times. The V call is TRBV24-1, the J call TRBJ2-5; 12 positions match TRBD1. Germline V gene data show CDR1 as KGHDR and CDR2 as SFDVKD. The CDR3 consists of 17 residues. With V trimmed by 3 bases and J by 4 bases, 8 bases remained unmatched. CDR3 nucleotide sequence: TGTGCCACCAGTGATACGCGCAGGGACAGGGGGCCAGAGACCCAGTACTTC. Protein: CATSDTRRDRGPETQYF.

The chain employs TRBV6-5 and TRBJ2-3; 8 positions match TRBD2. Germline V gene data show CDR1 as MNHEY and CDR2 as SVGAGI. Germline trimming cut 0 bases from V and 11 bases from J; bases unmatched to any gene: 4. The CDR3 is 13 amino acids. CDR3 sequence (DNA): TGTGCCAGCAGTTACTCGCGGGGACTAGGGCAGTATTTT. Translated, it gives CASSYSRGLGQYF.

The chain recombines TRBV25-1 with TRBJ1-1; D gene ambiguous. The germline gives CDR1 MGHDK, CDR2 SYGVNS. Trimming pared 5 bases from V and 2 bases from J, leaving 15 bases between. The CDR3 has 15 residues. The CDR3 DNA is TGTGCCAGCAGTCTTGGCGGTCTCGGCAACACTGAAGCTTTCTTT. Translating it yields CASSLGGLGNTEAFF.

This chain uses TRBV5-4 with TRBJ1-2; 9 nucleotides line up with TRBD1. Looked up from germline, CDR1 is SGHNT and CDR2 is YYREEE (reference sequence). V trimming: 0 bases; J trimming: 2 bases; junction bases outside the gene matches: 8. This CDR3 has 17 residues. CDR3: CASSLALDRGVNYGYTF. CDR3 DNA: TGTGCCAGCAGCTTGGCTTTGGACAGGGGAGTCAACTATGGCTACACCTTC.